Following are 3 T cell receptor beta chains from one sample sequenced in a study of blood T cell repertoires in COVID-19. TCRdb keeps only in-frame clones here, not all; method: immunoSEQ multiplex PCR. The table has around 130,000 clones, 75% to 90% seen once; the top ten hold roughly 4%. Sequenced: peripheral blood. The receptors were sampled from a human donor in a cohort sampled during active COVID-19.

V is TRBV19 and J is TRBJ2-3; perhaps TRBD1 as D (6 bases). CDR3 size: 14 residues. V gave up 4 bases and J gave up 6 bases, with 14 bases separating them. The germline gives CDR1 LNHDA, CDR2 SQIVND (reference sequence). For the CDR3, the DNA is TGTGCCAGTAGTAATGGGGGCGCCGGGGATACGCAGTATTTT. Its translation: CASSNGGAGDTQYF.

V and J are TRBV24-1 and TRBJ2-6, with D maybe TRBD2 (5 bases). V lost 10 bases, J lost 0 bases, and 12 bases lay in between. This CDR3 is 15 amino acids long. Germline V gene data show CDR1 as KGHDR and CDR2 as SFDVKD. CDR3 DNA sequence: TGTGCCACAAGCAAAGGGAGCTCTGGGGCCAACGTCCTGACTTTC. This gives the protein CATSKGSSGANVLTF.

This chain uses TRBV19 with TRBJ1-2; TRBD1 is a possible D gene (5 bases). The CDR3 runs to 13 residues. Looked up from germline, CDR1 is LNHDA and CDR2 is SQIVND (reference sequence). The V end lost 3 bases, the J end lost 4 bases, and 9 bases lay between the germline ends. The CDR3 loop is CASSMGGPYGYTF. The CDR3 DNA reads TGTGCCAGTAGTATGGGGGGACCCTATGGCTACACCTTC.